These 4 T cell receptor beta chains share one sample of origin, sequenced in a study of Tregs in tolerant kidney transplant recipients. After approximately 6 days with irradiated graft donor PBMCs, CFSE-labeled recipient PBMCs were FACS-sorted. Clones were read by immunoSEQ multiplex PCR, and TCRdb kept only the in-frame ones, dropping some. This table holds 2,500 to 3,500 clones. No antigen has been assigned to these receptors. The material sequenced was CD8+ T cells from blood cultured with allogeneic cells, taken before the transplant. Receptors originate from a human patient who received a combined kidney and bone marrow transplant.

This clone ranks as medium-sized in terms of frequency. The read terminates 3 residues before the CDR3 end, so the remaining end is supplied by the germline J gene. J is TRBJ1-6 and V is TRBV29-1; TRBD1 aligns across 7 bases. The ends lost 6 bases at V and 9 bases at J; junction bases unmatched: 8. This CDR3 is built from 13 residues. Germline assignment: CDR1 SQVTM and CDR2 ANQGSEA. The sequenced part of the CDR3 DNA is TGCAGCGTGGCAGGGGGTGACAGTTCACCC. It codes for CSVAGGDSSP. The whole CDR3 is CSVAGGDSSPLHF.

Here the CDR3 reads CASSLAGSNTEAFF. The sequenced CDR3 bases are TGTGCCAGCAGCTTAGCAGGGTCGAACACTGAA. The chain has TRBV11-2 and TRBJ1-1, with D perhaps matching TRBD1 (5 bases). The CDR3 extends 3 residues past the end of the read, so its final part is completed from the germline J gene. The germline CDR1 and CDR2 sequences are SGHAT and FQNNGV. The CDR3 has 14 residues. With 1 base removed from V and 1 base from J, the gap between germline ends came to 7 bases.

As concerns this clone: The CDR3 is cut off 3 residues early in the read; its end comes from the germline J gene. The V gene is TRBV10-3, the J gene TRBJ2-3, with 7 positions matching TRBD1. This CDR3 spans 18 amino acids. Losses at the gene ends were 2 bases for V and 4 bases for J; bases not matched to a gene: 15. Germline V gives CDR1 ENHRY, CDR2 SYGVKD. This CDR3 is CAISEPTLRQGASDTQYF. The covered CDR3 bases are TGTGCCATCAGTGAGCCAACTTTGCGACAGGGAGCGTCAGATACG.

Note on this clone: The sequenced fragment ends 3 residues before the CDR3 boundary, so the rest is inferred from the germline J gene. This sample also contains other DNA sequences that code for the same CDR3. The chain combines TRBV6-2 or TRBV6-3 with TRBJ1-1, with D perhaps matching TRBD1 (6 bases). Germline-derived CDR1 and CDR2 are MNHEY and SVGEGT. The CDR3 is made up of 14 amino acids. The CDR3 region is CASSYNTGFTEAFF. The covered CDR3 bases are TGTGCCAGCAGTTACAACACAGGGTTCACCGAA.